The 17 T cell receptor beta chains reported below all come from one sample, sequenced in a study of CD8 T cells in Susac syndrome. RNA was extracted with the RNeasy kit, and a quantity of 0.5 to 1 ug was reverse transcribed using random hexamers. TCRdb processed the immunoSEQ multiplex PCR reads anew with MiXCR; each CDR3 protein has one entry. The repertoire consists of more than 200,000 distinct CDR3 sequences, with approximately 90% occurring once and the leading ten covering about 0.12%. Sequenced: CD8+ T cells from PBMCs. Every receptor here comes from a human donor with multiple sclerosis.

This clonotype was recorded a few times. This chain links TRBV6-1 with TRBJ2-6; tentatively, D is TRBD1 (6 bases). The germline CDR1 and CDR2 sequences are MNHNS and SASEGT. This CDR3 region has 16 residues. Trimming shortened V by 5 bases and J by 2 bases, and 13 bases separated the two germline ends. In DNA, the CDR3 is TGTGCCAGCAGTCCAGGGGAATCCGCTGGGGCCAACGTCCTGACTTTC. Encoded protein: CASSPGESAGANVLTF.

V usage is TRBV7-8 and J usage is TRBJ1-1; D gene ambiguous. This CDR3 is built from 16 residues. CDR1 is SGHVS and CDR2 is FQNEAQ in the germline V gene. V was clipped by 1 base and J by 4 bases, with 16 bases between them. The CDR3 region is CASSLEPVPLPTEAFF. The CDR3 region has the DNA TGTGCCAGCAGCTTAGAACCCGTTCCCCTCCCCACTGAAGCTTTCTTT.

This clonotype was counted once. For the CDR3, the DNA is TGTGCCAGCAGCCAACAGCGGGGTTGGAATTCACCCCTCCACTTT. It is translated as CASSQQRGWNSPLHF. The chain employs TRBV3-1 and TRBJ1-6; D call uncertain. Germline V gene sequence: CDR1 LGHDT, CDR2 YNNKEL (reference sequence). Deletions cut 2 bases from V and 7 bases from J, with 12 bases between. CDR3 length equals 15 residues.

J is TRBJ1-2 and V is TRBV3-1; D not resolved. Trimming pared 1 base from V and 8 bases from J, leaving 17 bases between. The CDR3 is 15 residues long. CDR1 LGHDT and CDR2 YNNKEL come from the germline V gene (reference sequence). The CDR3 is CASSQGAAGMVGYTF. CDR3 DNA sequence: TGTGCCAGCAGCCAAGGGGCGGCAGGAATGGTCGGCTACACCTTC. The full variable domain, its missing parts supplied by reference TRBV3-1 and TRBJ1-2, is DTAVSQTPKYLVTQMGNDKSIKCEQNLGHDTMYWYKQDSKKFLKIMFSYNNKELIINETVPNRFSPKSPDKAHLNLHINSLELGDSAVYFCASSQGAAGMVGYTFGSGTRLTVV.

This clonotype was observed a single time. The chain has TRBV6-1 and TRBJ1-2; a weak D match, TRBD1 (6 bases). The CDR3 has 16 amino acids. V was shortened by 6 bases and J by 8 bases, with 25 bases between the two germline ends. Per the germline V gene, CDR1 is MNHNS and CDR2 is SASEGT. This CDR3 is CASRLTSSGTREGYTF. Here the CDR3 DNA reads TGTGCCAGCAGGCTTACGAGTTCCGGGACACGGGAGGGCTACACCTTC.

The chain recombines TRBV7-6 with TRBJ1-2, with D perhaps TRBD1 (6 bases). The CDR3 is 16 residues long. Germline lookup yields CDR1 SGHVS and CDR2 FNYEAQ. With 1 base removed from V and 4 bases from J, the gap between germline ends came to 16 bases. The CDR3 loop reads CASSLEGGGTSYGYTF. The CDR3 DNA is TGTGCCAGCAGCTTAGAAGGGGGGGGAACTAGCTATGGCTACACCTTC.

V is TRBV7-8 and J is TRBJ1-1; D might be TRBD1 (5 bases). Looked up from germline, CDR1 is SGHVS and CDR2 is FQNEAQ. The V gene lost 0 bases and the J gene lost 2 bases, with 19 bases spanning the gap. The CDR3 extends over 18 amino acids. DNA for the CDR3: TGTGCCAGCAGCTTAGCGCCATTAGGTTGGGGGTCAAACACTGAAGCTTTCTTT. Its translation: CASSLAPLGWGSNTEAFF.

The rearrangement joins TRBV4-1 to TRBJ2-1; perhaps D is TRBD1 or TRBD2 (5 bases each). CDR1 and CDR2 from the germline V gene are MGHRA and YSYEKL. Trimming removed 2 bases from V and 2 bases from J, with 13 bases in between. This CDR3 comprises 16 residues. CDR3 protein: CASSQSRGTPYNEQFF. CDR3 DNA: TGCGCCAGCAGCCAAAGTCGAGGGACCCCCTACAATGAGCAGTTCTTC.

The chain recombines TRBV9 with TRBJ1-4, with TRBD1 matching over 7 bases. CDR3 length: 19 amino acids. V lost 0 bases, J lost 8 bases, and 19 bases stayed unmatched. Germline assignment: CDR1 SGDLS and CDR2 YYNGEE. CDR3 sequence (DNA): TGTGCCAGCAGCGTAGATCCCGGCGTACAGGGGAGGGAAGAAGAAAAACTGTTTTTT. It encodes CASSVDPGVQGREEEKLFF.

The rearrangement links TRBV6-5 to TRBJ2-3; 7 bases match TRBD2. The CDR3 contains 19 residues. Germline V gives CDR1 MNHEY, CDR2 SVGAGI. J was trimmed by 6 bases and V by 0 bases; bases with no gene match: 18. CDR3 region: CASSYSPLSVRESWDTQYF. CDR3 DNA: TGTGCCAGCAGTTACTCGCCTTTGAGCGTGCGGGAGTCTTGGGATACGCAGTATTTT.

The chain carries TRBV2 and TRBJ2-1; 8 positions agree with TRBD2. V trimming: 6 bases; J trimming: 5 bases; junction bases outside the gene matches: 6. CDR1 is SNHLY and CDR2 is FYNNEI in the germline V gene. CDR3 length equals 14 residues. The CDR3 is CASRLAGLNNEQFF. The CDR3 nucleotides read TGTGCCAGCAGATTAGCGGGATTAAACAATGAGCAGTTCTTC.

This clonotype was picked up one time. The rearrangement joins TRBV5-1 to TRBJ2-3; maybe TRBD1 (5 bases). V shed 3 bases and J shed 2 bases, with 16 bases lying between them. Germline lookup yields CDR1 SGHRS and CDR2 YFSETQ. The CDR3 runs to 16 residues. CDR3: CASSSLTEMNTDTQYF. CDR3 coding DNA: TGCGCCAGCAGCTCCCTGACAGAGATGAACACAGATACGCAGTATTTT.

V gene TRBV7-8 combines with J gene TRBJ2-7; 8 positions agree with TRBD2. Germline-derived CDR1 and CDR2 are SGHVS and FQNEAQ. The ends lost 1 base at V and 5 bases at J; junction bases unmatched: 4. This CDR3 has 14 amino acids. Here the CDR3 reads CASSLGRLANEQYF. CDR3 in DNA: TGTGCCAGCAGCTTAGGTCGACTAGCGAACGAGCAGTACTTC.

The chain employs TRBV19 and TRBJ2-1; D gene unclear. This CDR3 region has 12 residues. The V and J ends lost 1 base and 15 bases respectively, with 13 bases between them. CDR1 and CDR2 (germline): LNHDA, SQIVND (reference sequence). The CDR3 sequence is CASSIGPAWAFF. CDR3 coding DNA: TGTGCCAGTAGTATAGGCCCCGCATGGGCGTTCTTC.

V usage is TRBV5-6 and J usage is TRBJ1-1; no clear D. Germline-derived CDR1 and CDR2 are SGHDT and YYEEEE. The CDR3 has 12 amino acids. V lost 0 bases, J lost 9 bases, and 9 bases lay in between. CDR3 sequence reads: CASSLASLQAFF. CDR3 nucleotides: TGTGCCAGCAGCTTGGCCTCCCTGCAAGCTTTCTTT.

This clonotype was detected only once. V gene TRBV7-8 combines with J gene TRBJ2-3; 7 bases line up with TRBD2. The CDR3 consists of 16 residues. Germline assignment: CDR1 SGHVS and CDR2 FQNEAQ. The J segment lost 3 bases and the V segment lost 5 bases, leaving 11 bases of the junction unmatched. CDR3 loop: CASSPGTGGLTDTQYF. For the CDR3, the DNA is TGTGCCAGCAGCCCCGGAACGGGAGGATTAACAGATACGCAGTATTTT.

V usage is TRBV19 and J usage is TRBJ2-1; TRBD1 might be the D (6 bases). The germline V gene has CDR1 LNHDA and CDR2 SQIVND (reference sequence). Trimming cost V 5 bases and J 7 bases, with 15 bases left between them. The CDR3 sequence is 14 residues long. CDR3 DNA sequence: TGTGCCAGTAGTCCCGGACAGTTTGTTAATGAGCAGTTCTTC. Its protein product is CASSPGQFVNEQFF.